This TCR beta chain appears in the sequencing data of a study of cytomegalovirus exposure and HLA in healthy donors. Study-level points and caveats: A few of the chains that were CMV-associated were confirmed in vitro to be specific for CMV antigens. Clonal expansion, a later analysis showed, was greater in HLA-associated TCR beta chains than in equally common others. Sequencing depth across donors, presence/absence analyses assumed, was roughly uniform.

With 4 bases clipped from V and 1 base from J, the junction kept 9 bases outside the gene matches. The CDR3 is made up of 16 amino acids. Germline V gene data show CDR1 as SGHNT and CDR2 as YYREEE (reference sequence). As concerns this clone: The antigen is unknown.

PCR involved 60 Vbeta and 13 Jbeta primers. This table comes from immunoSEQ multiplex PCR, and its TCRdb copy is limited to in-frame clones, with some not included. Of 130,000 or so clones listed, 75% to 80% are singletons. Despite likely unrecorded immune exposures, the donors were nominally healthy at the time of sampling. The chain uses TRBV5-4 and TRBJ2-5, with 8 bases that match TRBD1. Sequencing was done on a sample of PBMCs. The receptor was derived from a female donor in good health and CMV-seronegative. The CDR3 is CASSISPGQVQETQYF. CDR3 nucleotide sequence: TGTGCCAGCAGCATAAGTCCGGGACAGGTCCAAGAGACCCAGTACTTC.